This T cell receptor beta chain was sequenced during a study of neurological immune-mediated disorders. Synthesis of cDNA was performed by 5'RACE using 10-nucleotide random UMIs. TCRdb itself ran the 5' RACE reads through MiXCR, one entry per CDR3 protein. The sample has about 50,000 distinct CDR3 sequences, approximately 10% seen once. Preparation of the unsorted libraries drew on 2 million PBMCs stored at -80 C. Germline-derived CDR1 and CDR2 are SGHRS and YFSETQ. Trimming removed 5 bases from V and 5 bases from J; junction bases left unmatched: 10. This CDR3 contains 15 residues. This sequence originates from a man in his 70s with HTLV-1-associated myelopathy (HAM/TSP). Sequenced sample: PBMCs. The genes are TRBV5-1 and TRBJ2-1, with TRBD2 identical over 7 bases. The CDR3 region has the DNA TGCGCCAGCAGTCTTGCGGGAGAACGGAACAATGAGCAGTTCTTC. Translated: CASSLAGERNNEQFF.